This T cell receptor beta chain was observed in a study of T cell responses to AZD1222 COVID-19 vaccine (TCRdb year 2021). In terms of the full investigation: AZD1222 recipients given second doses at about 4 weeks or at about 12 weeks were pooled, since spike-specific TCR depth and breadth were not found to differ between the two schedules. Trial participants were enrolled into age subgroups of 18-55, 56-69 and 70-plus years, which contained about 150, 28 and 57 TCR-sequenced participants, respectively. A total of around 240 trial participants underwent TCR sequencing, of whom some 210 received two doses of AZD1222 and around 25 received two doses of the MenACWY control vaccine.

The CDR3 regions of human TCRbeta chains were analyzed by immunosequencing. Processing in the source paper ran as follows. Repertoire TCRs were checked for matches against a reference library of SARS-CoV-2-specific TCRs that had been generated using the MIRA antigen-specificity platform. Breadth meant the fraction of unique TCRs that were SARS-CoV-2-associated, whereas depth meant the fraction of total T cells that were SARS-CoV-2-associated. Using the MIRA data, every spike-specific TCR was mapped to the spike region that the TCR reacted to and assigned to either a CD4 or a CD8 class. Log10-transformed breadth and depth values were compared by one-way ANOVA with Sidak's multiple comparisons tests. What TCRdb holds here is the immuneACCESS table cut down to in-frame rearrangements. Part of the clones is not present; checked against another copy, under half of the missing clones reflect an unresolved V gene, and the others are unexplained. D and trimming were read from the DNA, whereas the V and J calls and clone size are those reported in that table. A total of approximately 140,000 clones appear in this sample, 93% of them only once. In total, the top ten clones hold more than 4.5% of the sample.

The time point label for this specimen denotes: baseline before first vaccination. Vaccinee samples were obtained from the UK trials COV001 and COV002, which included a single-blind randomized controlled phase 2/3 trial of AZD1222 (ChAdOx1 nCoV-19) in healthy adults. For TCRbeta chain sequencing, PBMC samples were collected from trial participants at day 0 and at day 28 after the second dose. Overall study results and their limits: In the small 56-69-year group, the increase in depth fell short of significance, most likely because of low power. Conclusions about previously exposed vaccinees are limited, since just five to seven AZD1222 recipients were seropositive for SARS-CoV-2 at baseline. Epitopes outside the regions mutated in the B.1.351 and B.1.1.7 variants were reportedly recognized by nearly half of the unique spike-specific TCRs. A significant rise in spike-specific TCR breadth and depth was observed after two AZD1222 doses relative to day 0 and relative to MenACWY recipients. Vaccine-associated CD4 TCRs spanned the whole spike protein, with dominant responses in regions 160-218 and 743-854. Participants were mostly white British and included more females than males, and it was suggested by the authors that clonal diversity may have been underestimated. No day 14 peak-response samples were available, so repertoires were characterized only after the peak T cell response.

Worth noting for this clone: The clone's antigen remains unknown. No base quality information exists; no much larger clone differs at one position.

The receptor's source is an adult in good health. The sample in question was peripheral blood, obtained on day 0 of AZD1222 vaccination.

Here the CDR3 is given as CASSDLWETEAFF. The sequenced DNA is TGTGCCAGCAGTGATCTGTGGGAAACTGAAGCTTTCTTT. The V gene is TRBV6-1 and the J gene is TRBJ1-1; the D gene cannot be resolved reliably. From its cysteine to its phenylalanine, the CDR3 spans 13 amino acids. The DNA shown is the 39-base CDR3, in frame from base 1. According to the germline V gene, CDR1 reads MNHNS and CDR2 reads SASEGT. The V and J ends are trimmed by 3 bases and 5 bases, leaving 10 bases between them.